The 3 T cell receptor beta chains in this list originate from one sample, sequenced in a study of blood T cell repertoires in COVID-19. Sequenced by immunoSEQ multiplex PCR; TCRdb stores in-frame clones only, minus some. The profile shows around 330,000 clones, roughly 86% of them singletons. Sequencing used PBMCs or T cells enriched from blood (not recorded which). These receptors were obtained from a woman between 18 and 29 years old who had recovered from COVID-19.

The gene calls are TRBV4-1 and TRBJ1-6, with TRBD1 identical over 7 bases. The length of the CDR3 is 18 residues. Germline trimming cut 0 bases from V and 4 bases from J; bases unmatched to any gene: 9. Germline assignment: CDR1 MGHRA and CDR2 YSYEKL. The CDR3 is CASSQDAAGGRYNSPLHF. In DNA form, the CDR3 reads TGCGCCAGCAGCCAAGATGCGGCAGGGGGTCGATATAATTCACCCCTCCACTTT.

The CDR3 region has the DNA TGTGCCAGCAGCTTTCGAGCGGGAAAAGGAAACGAGCAGTACTTC. Amino acid sequence: CASSFRAGKGNEQYF. This chain connects TRBV7-9 to TRBJ2-7, with 7 bases fitting TRBD2. Trimming took 3 bases from V and 5 from J; bases not matched to a gene: 10. This CDR3 contains 15 residues. Germline CDR1 SEHNR, CDR2 FQNEAQ (reference sequence).

This sequence joins TRBV9 and TRBJ2-7; TRBD2 is a possible D gene (6 bases). V lost 4 bases and J 3 bases, leaving 17 bases between the germline ends. CDR1 is SGDLS, CDR2 YYNGEE, per germline. The CDR3 consists of 15 residues. The CDR3 DNA reads as TGTGCCAGCAGCCGTAGCGGAGGCTATCTCTACGAGCAGTACTTC. Protein sequence: CASSRSGGYLYEQYF. The variable domain in full, with the rest retrieved from reference TRBV9 and TRBJ2-7, is DSGVTQTPKHLITATGQRVTLRCSPRSGDLSVYWYQQSLDQGLQFLIQYYNGEERAKGNILERFSAQQFPDLHSELNLSSLELGDSALYFCASSRSGGYLYEQYFGPGTRLTVT.